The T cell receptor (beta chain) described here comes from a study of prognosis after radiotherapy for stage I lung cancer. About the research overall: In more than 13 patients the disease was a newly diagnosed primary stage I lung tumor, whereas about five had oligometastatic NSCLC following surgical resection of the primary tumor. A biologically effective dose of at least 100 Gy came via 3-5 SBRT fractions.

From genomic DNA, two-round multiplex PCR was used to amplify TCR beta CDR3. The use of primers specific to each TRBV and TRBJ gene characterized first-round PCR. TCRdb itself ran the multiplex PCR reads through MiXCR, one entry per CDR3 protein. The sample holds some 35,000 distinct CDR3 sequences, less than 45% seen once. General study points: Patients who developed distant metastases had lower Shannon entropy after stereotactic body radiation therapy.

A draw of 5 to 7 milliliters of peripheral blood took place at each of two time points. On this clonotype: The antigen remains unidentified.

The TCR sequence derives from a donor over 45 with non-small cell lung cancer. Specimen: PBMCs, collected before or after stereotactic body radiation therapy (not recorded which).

CDR3 sequence: CASSYRGRDGYTF. CDR3 bases: TGTGCCAGCAGTTACAGGGGGCGAGATGGCTACACCTTC. This chain links TRBV6-5 with TRBJ1-2; 7 bases are a match to TRBD1. Germline loops: CDR1 MNHEY, CDR2 SVGAGI. CDR3 length equals 13 residues. V was pared by 2 bases and J by 6 bases, with 3 bases of the junction left unmatched.